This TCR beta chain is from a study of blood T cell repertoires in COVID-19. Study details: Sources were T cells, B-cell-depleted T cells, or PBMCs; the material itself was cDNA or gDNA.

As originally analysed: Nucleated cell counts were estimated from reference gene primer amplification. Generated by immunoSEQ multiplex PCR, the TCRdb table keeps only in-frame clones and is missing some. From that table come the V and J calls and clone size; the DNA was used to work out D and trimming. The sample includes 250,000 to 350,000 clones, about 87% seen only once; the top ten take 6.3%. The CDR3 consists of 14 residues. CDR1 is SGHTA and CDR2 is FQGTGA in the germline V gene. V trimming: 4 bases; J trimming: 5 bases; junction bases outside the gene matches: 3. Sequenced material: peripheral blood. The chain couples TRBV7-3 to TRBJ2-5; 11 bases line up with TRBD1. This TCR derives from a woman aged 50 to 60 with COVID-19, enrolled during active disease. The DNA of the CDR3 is TGTGCCAGCAGCTCCGGGACAGGGGGTGAGACCCAGTACTTC. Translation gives CASSSGTGGETQYF.